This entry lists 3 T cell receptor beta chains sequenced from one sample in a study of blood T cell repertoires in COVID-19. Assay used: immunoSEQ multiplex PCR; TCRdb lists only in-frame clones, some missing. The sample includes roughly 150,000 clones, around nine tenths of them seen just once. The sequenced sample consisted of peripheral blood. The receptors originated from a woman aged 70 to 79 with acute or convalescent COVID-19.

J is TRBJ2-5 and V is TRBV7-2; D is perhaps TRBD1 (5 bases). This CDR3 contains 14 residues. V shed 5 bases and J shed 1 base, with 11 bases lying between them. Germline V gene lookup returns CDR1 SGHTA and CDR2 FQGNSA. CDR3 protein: CASSRPGPQETQYF. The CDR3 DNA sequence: TGTGCCAGCAGCCGCCCAGGGCCCCAAGAGACCCAGTACTTC.

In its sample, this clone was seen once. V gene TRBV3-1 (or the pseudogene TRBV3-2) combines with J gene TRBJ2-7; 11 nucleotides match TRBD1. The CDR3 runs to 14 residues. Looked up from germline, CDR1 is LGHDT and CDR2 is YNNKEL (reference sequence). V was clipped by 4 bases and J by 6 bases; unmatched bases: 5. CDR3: CASSLGQGAGEQYV. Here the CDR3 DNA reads TGTGCCAGCAGCCTCGGACAGGGGGCTGGCGAGCAGTACGTC.

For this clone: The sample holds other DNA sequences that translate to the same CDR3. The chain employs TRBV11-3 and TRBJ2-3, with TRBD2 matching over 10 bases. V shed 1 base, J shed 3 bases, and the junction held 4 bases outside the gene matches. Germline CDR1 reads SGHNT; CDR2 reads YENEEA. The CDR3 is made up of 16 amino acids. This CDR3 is CASSLGSGGATDTQYF. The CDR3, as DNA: TGTGCCAGCAGCTTAGGGAGCGGGGGGGCAACAGATACGCAGTATTTT.